A single sample gave rise to the 25 T cell receptor beta chains below, sequenced in a study of neurological immune-mediated disorders. TCRdb fed the 5' RACE reads into MiXCR, producing one record per CDR3 protein. This table has 80,000 to 95,000 distinct CDR3 sequences, roughly 3.2% appearing once. The sequenced material came from PBMCs. These TCRs come from a woman between 45 and 65 years old with multiple sclerosis.

This clonotype was detected ten times or more. The CDR3 sequence: CSANISPNTDTQYF. In DNA, the CDR3 is TGCAGTGCTAATATTTCACCGAACACAGATACGCAGTATTTT. The genes are TRBV20-1 and TRBJ2-3; D is ambiguous. Per germline, CDR1 DFQATT and CDR2 SNEGSKA (reference sequence). Trimming took off 4 bases at V and 2 bases at J, with 13 bases between the two ends. CDR3 size: 14 residues.

This clonotype was counted ten times or more. CDR3 sequence: CASSATGTSGWWEQFF. The CDR3 region has the DNA TGTGCCAGCAGCGCAACCGGGACTAGCGGGTGGTGGGAGCAGTTCTTC. The chain couples TRBV7-9 to TRBJ2-1, with 12 bases fitting TRBD2. The CDR3 length is 16 residues. Germline trimming cut 5 bases from V and 10 bases from J; bases unmatched to any gene: 12. Germline CDR1 is SEHNR and CDR2 is FQNEAQ (reference sequence). The variable domain in full, completed from reference TRBV7-9 and TRBJ2-1, reads DTGVSQNPRHKITKRGQNVTFRCDPISEHNRLYWYRQTLGQGPEFLTYFQNEAQLEKSRLLSDRFSAERPKGSFSTLEIQRTEQGDSAMYLCASSATGTSGWWEQFFGPGTRLTVL.

In this sample, this clonotype turned up many times. The chain uses TRBV5-1 and TRBJ1-2; 9 bases map to TRBD1. CDR1 SGHRS and CDR2 YFSETQ come from the germline V gene. CDR3 length: 15 residues. V trimming: 4 bases; J trimming: 3 bases; junction bases outside the gene matches: 7. Written as DNA, the CDR3 is TGCGCCAGCAGCCGGATACAGGGGGCGGACTATGGCTACACCTTC. This sequence encodes CASSRIQGADYGYTF.

This clonotype was counted many times. The V and J genes are TRBV5-1 and TRBJ1-1; tentative D call: TRBD1 (6 bases). Between the trimmed V and J ends, which lost 4 bases and 0 bases, there was a span of 10 bases. The V gene's germline CDR1 is SGHRS and CDR2 YFSETQ. The CDR3 is 14 residues long. Written as DNA, the CDR3 is TGCGCCAGCAGCCTTACAGGGATGAACACTGAAGCTTTCTTT. It specifies CASSLTGMNTEAFF.

This clonotype occurred many times. The V gene is TRBV7-2, the J gene TRBJ2-3, with D perhaps matching TRBD2 (5 bases). The CDR3 extends over 14 amino acids. Trimming took 5 bases from V and 4 from J, leaving 13 bases between them. From germline, CDR1 is SGHTA and CDR2 FQGNSA. The CDR3 here is CASSPGFYSDTQYF. In nucleotides, the CDR3 is TGTGCCAGCAGCCCGGGATTTTATTCAGATACGCAGTATTTT.

Ten or more counts support this clonotype. The rearrangement joins TRBV7-2 to TRBJ2-7; D gene ambiguous. This CDR3 has 14 amino acids. V shed 0 bases and J shed 6 bases, with 12 bases lying between them. Germline V gene sequence: CDR1 SGHTA, CDR2 FQGNSA. The CDR3, as DNA: TGTGCCAGCAGCTTAGCGCGCGATAACTCCGAGCAGTACTTC. Encoded protein: CASSLARDNSEQYF. The whole variable domain, filled in from reference TRBV7-2 and TRBJ2-7, reads GAGVSQSPSNKVTEKGKDVELRCDPISGHTALYWYRQSLGQGLEFLIYFQGNSAPDKSGLPSDRFSAERTGGSVSTLTIQRTQQEDSAVYLCASSLARDNSEQYFGPGTRLTVT.

This clonotype was detected many times. V is TRBV11-2 and J is TRBJ2-5, with no clear D. V was pared by 1 base and J by 3 bases, with 9 bases between. Germline-derived CDR1 and CDR2 are SGHAT and FQNNGV. CDR3 length equals 14 residues. The CDR3 bases are TGTGCCAGCAGCTTAGGATACACCAAAGAGACCCAGTACTTC. It yields the protein CASSLGYTKETQYF.

This clonotype was detected ten times or more. The J gene is TRBJ2-5, the V gene TRBV6-6, with 7 bases identical to TRBD1. This CDR3 has 15 amino acids. Germline-derived CDR1 and CDR2 are MNHNY and SVGAGI (reference sequence). V lost 0 bases, J lost 1 base, and 2 bases stayed unmatched. CDR3 region: CASSYSTGIQETQYF. CDR3 sequence (DNA): TGTGCCAGCAGTTACTCGACAGGGATCCAAGAGACCCAGTACTTC.

This clonotype was detected ten times or more. The chain links TRBV20-1 to TRBJ1-1; D unresolved. The V and J ends lost 2 bases and 5 bases respectively, with 12 bases between them. CDR1 and CDR2 (germline): DFQATT, SNEGSKA (reference sequence). The CDR3 spans 13 residues. The CDR3 spells CSARSTSKTEAFF. The CDR3 bases are TGCAGTGCTAGATCGACGTCGAAAACTGAAGCTTTCTTT.

This clonotype appeared many times. V usage is TRBV9 and J usage is TRBJ2-3; 10 bases are shared with TRBD2. V was clipped by 3 bases and J by 5 bases; unmatched bases: 12. CDR3 length equals 17 residues. Germline V lookup: CDR1 SGDLS, CDR2 YYNGEE. CDR3 sequence reads: CASSAEPLAGVVDTQYF. Written as DNA, the CDR3 is TGTGCCAGCAGCGCGGAACCCCTAGCGGGGGTGGTAGATACGCAGTATTTT.

This clonotype was detected ten times or more. This chain joins TRBV2 and TRBJ2-7, with D perhaps being TRBD1 or TRBD2 (6 bases each). The germline gives CDR1 SNHLY, CDR2 FYNNEI. The V end was cut by 2 bases, the J end by 2 bases, with 10 bases between. There are 14 residues in the CDR3. The CDR3 DNA is TGTGCCAGCAGTGAAAGACGGGGGCCCTACGAGCAGTACTTC. Translated: CASSERRGPYEQYF.

This clonotype has at least ten counts. This chain connects TRBV6-6 to TRBJ2-7; no reliable D call. The length of the CDR3 is 15 residues. Trimming took 6 bases from V and 0 from J, leaving 15 bases between them. Germline CDR1 reads MNHNY; CDR2 reads SVGAGI (reference sequence). The chain's CDR3 is CASSKTRSLSYEQYF. CDR3 DNA sequence: TGTGCCAGCAGCAAAACCAGGTCCCTCTCCTACGAGCAGTACTTC.

In its sample, this clonotype was seen many times. The J gene is TRBJ2-7, the V gene TRBV3-1; 11 bases are a match to TRBD2. The V and J ends lost 5 bases and 5 bases, in that order; junction bases with no gene match: 8. Germline CDR1 reads LGHDT; CDR2 reads YNNKEL (reference sequence). The CDR3 has 15 amino acids. The CDR3 here is CASSKRLAGRNEQYF. The CDR3 DNA reads as TGTGCCAGCAGCAAAAGACTAGCGGGGCGGAACGAGCAGTACTTC.

Regarding this clonotype: This may stem from a read error, because a much larger clone lies one nucleotide away. The chain combines TRBV12-3 or TRBV12-4 with TRBJ2-2, with D possibly being TRBD1 (5 bases). The CDR3 extends over 11 amino acids. This CDR3 reads CASSPIGALFF. The CDR3 nucleotides read TGTGCCAGCAGCCCTATTGGGGCGCTGTTTTTT.

This clonotype showed up many times. The chain links TRBV5-5 to TRBJ2-7; D call uncertain. CDR3 size: 12 residues. The V end was cut by 6 bases, the J end by 3 bases, with 10 bases between. Germline CDR1 is SGHKS and CDR2 is YYEKEE (reference sequence). DNA of the CDR3: TGTGCCAGCACGACGGACGGCTACGAGCAGTACTTC. Translating it yields CASTTDGYEQYF.

This clonotype was seen at least ten times. V and J are TRBV20-1 and TRBJ1-3; the D gene is possibly TRBD1 (5 bases). Germline CDR1 DFQATT, CDR2 SNEGSKA (reference sequence). V was trimmed by 3 bases and J by 4 bases, leaving 13 bases between them. This CDR3 contains 14 residues. In DNA, the CDR3 is TGCAGTGCTAGGATCGGGACGTCGGGAAACACCATATATTTT. Amino acid sequence: CSARIGTSGNTIYF.

This clonotype was observed at least ten times. The J gene is TRBJ1-5, the V gene TRBV28; TRBD1 agrees at 10 bases. The ends lost 5 bases at V and 11 bases at J; junction bases unmatched: 12. From germline, CDR1 is MDHEN and CDR2 SYDVKM. The CDR3 contains 15 residues. The CDR3 DNA reads as TGTGCCAGCAGTAAGGGAGACAGGGGGCGAAGGGCCCAGCATTTT. Protein sequence: CASSKGDRGRRAQHF.

This clonotype has a count of ten or more. This chain links TRBV27 with TRBJ1-4; D ambiguous. The length of the CDR3 is 13 residues. Per the germline V gene, CDR1 is MNHEY and CDR2 is SMNVEV (reference sequence). Trimming stripped 5 bases from V and 11 bases from J, with 15 bases between. The CDR3 loop reads CASSRDPLSKLFF. The CDR3, as DNA: TGTGCCAGCAGTCGAGACCCCCTTTCGAAACTGTTTTTT.

This clonotype was detected ten times or more. This rearrangement joins TRBV10-3 to TRBJ1-5; the match to TRBD1 covers 7 bases. V shed 3 bases and J 0 bases; nucleotides not matched to a gene: 2. The germline V gene has CDR1 ENHRY and CDR2 SYGVKD. The CDR3 runs 15 residues. The DNA for the CDR3 is TGTGCCATCAGTGACGGGACAGTTAGCAATCAGCCCCAGCATTTT. Protein: CAISDGTVSNQPQHF.

This clonotype showed up many times. V usage is TRBV20-1 and J usage is TRBJ2-3; 10 nucleotides line up with TRBD2. From germline, CDR1 is DFQATT and CDR2 SNEGSKA (reference sequence). Germline trimming cut 3 bases from V and 6 bases from J; bases unmatched to any gene: 6. The CDR3 sequence is 14 residues long. As DNA, the CDR3 is TGCAGTGCTAGTGGAGCGGGGGGGCCTGATACGCAGTATTTT. Translating it yields CSASGAGGPDTQYF.

This clonotype showed up just a few times. At one boundary the junction diverges from the germline segment, which might be a read error. The V and J genes are TRBV5-1 and TRBJ2-1; D call uncertain. Germline values: CDR1 SGHRS, CDR2 YFSETQ. This CDR3 contains 12 residues. The CDR3 is CDSSTPTDEQFF. The CDR3 DNA follows: TGCGACAGCAGCACGCCGACCGATGAGCAGTTCTTC.

This clonotype was recorded many times. The chain combines TRBV20-1 with TRBJ2-3, with D uncertain. CDR3 length: 16 amino acids. V was trimmed by 6 bases and J by 0 bases, leaving 19 bases between them. CDR1 and CDR2 from the germline V gene are DFQATT and SNEGSKA (reference sequence). This CDR3 is CSALARTIVSTDTQYF. In DNA, the CDR3 is TGCAGTGCCTTAGCACGTACTATTGTTAGCACAGATACGCAGTATTTT.

This clonotype was observed many times. The J gene is TRBJ1-2, the V gene TRBV9, with D unresolved. V was cut by 6 bases and J by 2 bases, with 14 bases left in between. The germline gives CDR1 SGDLS, CDR2 YYNGEE. The CDR3 covers 14 residues. CDR3 loop: CASTLGGSNYGYTF. DNA of the CDR3: TGTGCCAGCACCCTCGGAGGGTCCAACTATGGCTACACCTTC.

J is TRBJ1-1 and V is TRBV14, with D possibly matching TRBD1 (6 bases). V gave up 4 bases and J gave up 3 bases, with 12 bases separating them. The CDR3 extends over 14 amino acids. Germline loops: CDR1 SGHDN, CDR2 FVKESK. The CDR3, as DNA: TGTGCCAGCAGCCCCTTGGGGGCGGACACTGAAGCTTTCTTT. It yields the protein CASSPLGADTEAFF.

This clonotype was picked up many times. The chain is built from TRBV20-1 and TRBJ1-1; TRBD1 might be the D (5 bases). Trimming shortened V by 0 bases and J by 3 bases, and 17 bases separated the two germline ends. CDR1 and CDR2 from the germline V gene are DFQATT and SNEGSKA (reference sequence). The CDR3 is 16 residues long. The CDR3, as DNA: TGCAGTGCTAGAGATGGAGGAGGGCAGGGCTACACTGAAGCTTTCTTT. This encodes CSARDGGGQGYTEAFF.